A selection of T cell receptor beta chains follows, all from one sample in a study of cytomegalovirus exposure and HLA in healthy donors. The assay was immunoSEQ multiplex PCR, and TCRdb's table has in-frame clones only and misses some. This sample carries about 190,000 clones, roughly four fifths of them seen once, and the ten largest clones take around 3.2%. Sample: PBMCs. Receptors were obtained from a woman in her 30s in good health and CMV-seropositive. Both conserved end residues are part of each CDR3. The order of the fields is V gene, J gene, CDR3 protein.

V gene: TRBV5-1
J gene: TRBJ1-4
CDR3 protein: CASSLALGQGGNEKLFF

V gene: TRBV6-4
J gene: TRBJ2-1
CDR3 protein: CAGTSGVSVEQFF

V gene: TRBV2
J gene: TRBJ1-4
CDR3 protein: CASNLGHLLEKLFF

V gene: TRBV11-2
J gene: TRBJ1-5
CDR3 protein: CASSFLGGNQPQHF

V gene: TRBV18
J gene: TRBJ1-3
CDR3 protein: CASSPLSTGSGNTIYF

V gene: TRBV9
J gene: TRBJ1-4
CDR3 protein: CASSGTEAAAKLFF

V gene: TRBV7-9
J gene: TRBJ2-1
CDR3 protein: CASSLLAGEQFF

V gene: TRBV19
J gene: TRBJ2-1
CDR3 protein: CASSPDWDEQFF

V gene: TRBV15
J gene: TRBJ1-2
CDR3 protein: CATSRDLAGYTF

V gene: TRBV2
J gene: TRBJ2-3
CDR3 protein: CAIQTSGRALDTQYF

V gene: TRBV2
J gene: TRBJ2-1
CDR3 protein: CASSLLAGMNEQFF

V gene: TRBV7-9
J gene: TRBJ2-1
CDR3 protein: CASRGQGAGEQFF

V gene: TRBV6-1
J gene: TRBJ1-1
CDR3 protein: CASSPRGGLNTEAFF

V gene: TRBV7-2
J gene: TRBJ1-1
CDR3 protein: CASSLSVNTEAFF

V gene: TRBV11-1
J gene: TRBJ1-6
CDR3 protein: CASSRKSSYNSPLHF

V gene: TRBV9
J gene: TRBJ2-7
CDR3 protein: CASSVGLQGYEQYF

V gene: TRBV2
J gene: TRBJ1-4
CDR3 protein: CATNGQKNEKLFF

V gene: TRBV27
J gene: TRBJ1-6
CDR3 protein: CASRAWTGNNSPLHF

V gene: TRBV19
J gene: TRBJ2-7
CDR3 protein: CASSTNDGSSYEQYF

V gene: TRBV10-1
J gene: TRBJ1-2
CDR3 protein: CASSEKSGAYGYTF

V gene: TRBV5-6
J gene: TRBJ1-5
CDR3 protein: CASSLGQGFNQPQHF

V gene: TRBV28
J gene: TRBJ2-1
CDR3 protein: CASGSTGAYFGEQFF

V gene: TRBV27
J gene: TRBJ2-1
CDR3 protein: CASSSPIAGVSGNEQFF

V gene: TRBV7-6
J gene: TRBJ2-3
CDR3 protein: CASSSGLLLKDTQYF

V gene: TRBV7-2
J gene: TRBJ1-1
CDR3 protein: CASSLIEGHPTTEAFF

V gene: TRBV4-2
J gene: TRBJ2-1
CDR3 protein: CASSQDEAGEAYNEQFF

V gene: TRBV27
J gene: TRBJ1-1
CDR3 protein: CASSLSRVHYTEAFF

V gene: TRBV19
J gene: TRBJ2-7
CDR3 protein: CASSIGGSSREQYF

V gene: TRBV30
J gene: TRBJ2-7
CDR3 protein: CAWSVLRSRSYEQYF

V gene: TRBV2
J gene: TRBJ1-2
CDR3 protein: CASSDRVAGGSYGYTF

V gene: TRBV11-2
J gene: TRBJ2-7
CDR3 protein: CASSVTQGRGTYEQYF

V gene: TRBV29-1
J gene: TRBJ2-1
CDR3 protein: CSVAGAEQFF

V gene: TRBV4-2
J gene: TRBJ2-7
CDR3 protein: CASSQDSFAGSYEQYF

V gene: TRBV28
J gene: TRBJ1-1
CDR3 protein: CASSKTGNTEAFF

V gene: TRBV28
J gene: TRBJ1-4
CDR3 protein: CASRGRPQNEKLFF

V gene: TRBV7-9
J gene: TRBJ2-2
CDR3 protein: CASSLSGELFF

V gene: TRBV28
J gene: TRBJ2-7
CDR3 protein: CASRTPQAYSYEQYF

V gene: TRBV6-5
J gene: TRBJ1-2
CDR3 protein: CATLDRNYGYTF

V gene: TRBV27
J gene: TRBJ2-7
CDR3 protein: CASSGWYHF

V gene: TRBV27
J gene: TRBJ1-1
CDR3 protein: CASSLQGNTEAFF

V gene: TRBV6-1
J gene: TRBJ2-7
CDR3 protein: CASSEARLNSYEQYF

V gene: TRBV6-5
J gene: TRBJ1-5
CDR3 protein: CASSRQGFSNQPQHF

V gene: TRBV7-9
J gene: TRBJ2-5
CDR3 protein: CASTGLAEQETQYF

V gene: TRBV19
J gene: TRBJ2-3
CDR3 protein: CASSIDPRRESGGRLSTQYF

V gene: TRBV10-2
J gene: TRBJ2-7
CDR3 protein: CASSSAYEQYF

V gene: TRBV2
J gene: TRBJ1-1
CDR3 protein: CASRETGGRDEAFF

V gene: TRBV18
J gene: TRBJ2-2
CDR3 protein: CASSPTSGRSGTGELFF

V gene: TRBV15
J gene: TRBJ2-7
CDR3 protein: CATSTGRQGNEQYF

V gene: TRBV28
J gene: TRBJ1-1
CDR3 protein: CASSLAFGTGLNTEAFF

V gene: TRBV10-2
J gene: TRBJ2-2
CDR3 protein: CASEGSGHNTGELFF

V gene: TRBV28
J gene: TRBJ1-4
CDR3 protein: CATFGTPEKLFF

V gene: TRBV19
J gene: TRBJ2-1
CDR3 protein: CASSILVTSGISSYNEQFF

V gene: TRBV6-5
J gene: TRBJ1-5
CDR3 protein: CASNPRTPNQPQHF

V gene: TRBV28
J gene: TRBJ1-1
CDR3 protein: CASSLGGWDTEAFF

V gene: TRBV11-1
J gene: TRBJ2-3
CDR3 protein: CASSAPGTGGADTQYF

V gene: TRBV5-1
J gene: TRBJ2-5
CDR3 protein: CASSDRTTLETQYF

V gene: TRBV2
J gene: TRBJ2-7
CDR3 protein: CASSAVVRGYEQYF